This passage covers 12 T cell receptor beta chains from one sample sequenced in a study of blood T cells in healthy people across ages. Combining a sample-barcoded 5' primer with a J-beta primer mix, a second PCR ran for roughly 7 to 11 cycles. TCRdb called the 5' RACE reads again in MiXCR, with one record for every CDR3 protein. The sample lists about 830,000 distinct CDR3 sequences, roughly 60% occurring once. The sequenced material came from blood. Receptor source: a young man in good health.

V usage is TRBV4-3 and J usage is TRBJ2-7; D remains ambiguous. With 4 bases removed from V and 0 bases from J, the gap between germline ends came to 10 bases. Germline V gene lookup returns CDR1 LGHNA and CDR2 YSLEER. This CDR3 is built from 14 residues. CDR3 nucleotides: TGCGCCAGCAGCCGAGTCGGAAGCTCCTACGAGCAGTACTTC. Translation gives CASSRVGSSYEQYF.

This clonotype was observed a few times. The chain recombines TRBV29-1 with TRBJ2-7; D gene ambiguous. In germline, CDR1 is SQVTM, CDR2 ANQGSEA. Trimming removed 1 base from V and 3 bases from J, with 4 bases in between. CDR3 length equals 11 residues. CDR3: CSVEGNYEQYF. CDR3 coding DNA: TGCAGCGTTGAAGGCAACTACGAGCAGTACTTC.

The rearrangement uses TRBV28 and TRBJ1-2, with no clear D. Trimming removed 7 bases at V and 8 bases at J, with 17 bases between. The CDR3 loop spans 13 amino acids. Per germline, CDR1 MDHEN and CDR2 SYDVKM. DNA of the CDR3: TGTGCCAGCACCGAATACCCCGGAGGGGGCTACACCTTC. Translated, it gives CASTEYPGGGYTF.

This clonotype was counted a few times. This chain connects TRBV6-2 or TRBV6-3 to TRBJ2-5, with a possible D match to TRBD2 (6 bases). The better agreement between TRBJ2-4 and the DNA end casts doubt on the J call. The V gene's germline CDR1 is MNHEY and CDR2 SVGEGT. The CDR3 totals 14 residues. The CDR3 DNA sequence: TGTGCCAGCAGTCGTACGACCGGGGAGGACATTCAGTACTTC. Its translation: CASSRTTGEDIQYF.

CDR3 residues: CASRHRTSGARQETQYF. The CDR3 DNA follows: TGTGCCAGCAGGCATCGGACTAGCGGGGCCCGCCAAGAGACCCAGTACTTC. This rearrangement joins TRBV12-3 or TRBV12-4 to TRBJ2-5; TRBD2 agrees at 12 bases. The CDR3 sequence is 17 residues long. V lost 6 bases and J lost 1; bases outside the gene matches: 9.

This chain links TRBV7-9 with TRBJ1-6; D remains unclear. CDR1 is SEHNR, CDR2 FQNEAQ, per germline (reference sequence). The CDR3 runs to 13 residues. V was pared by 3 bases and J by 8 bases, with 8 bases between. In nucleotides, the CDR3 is TGTGCCAGCAGCTTGATCGAAGATTCACCCCTCCACTTT. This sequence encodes CASSLIEDSPLHF.

CDR3 coding DNA: TGTGCCAGCAGTTTGGGGACATTTCTCAATCAGCCCCAGCATTTT. Its protein is CASSLGTFLNQPQHF. The V gene is TRBV6-2 or TRBV6-3, the J gene TRBJ1-5; D is perhaps TRBD1 (6 bases). The CDR3 is 15 amino acids. V lost 4 bases to trimming and J lost 3 bases, with 13 bases between them. Germline V lookup: CDR1 MNHEY, CDR2 SVGEGT.

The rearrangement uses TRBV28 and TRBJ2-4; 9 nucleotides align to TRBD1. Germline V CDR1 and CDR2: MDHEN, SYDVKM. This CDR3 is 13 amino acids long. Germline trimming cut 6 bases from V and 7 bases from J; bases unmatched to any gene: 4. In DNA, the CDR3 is TGTGCCAGCAGCCGGGGACAGGGCAACATTCAGTACTTC. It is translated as CASSRGQGNIQYF.

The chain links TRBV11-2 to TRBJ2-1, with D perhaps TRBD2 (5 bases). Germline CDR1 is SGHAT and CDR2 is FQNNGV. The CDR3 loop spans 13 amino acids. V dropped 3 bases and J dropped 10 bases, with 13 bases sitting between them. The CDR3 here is CASSFLTGKEQFF. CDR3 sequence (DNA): TGTGCCAGCAGCTTCTTGACGGGGAAGGAGCAGTTCTTC.

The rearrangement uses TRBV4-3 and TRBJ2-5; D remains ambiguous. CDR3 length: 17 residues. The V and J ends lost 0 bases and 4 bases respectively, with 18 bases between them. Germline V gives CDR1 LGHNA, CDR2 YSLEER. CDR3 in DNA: TGCGCCAGCAGCCAAGATTTTACGGCAGTCCGTTTAGAGACCCAGTACTTC. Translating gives CASSQDFTAVRLETQYF.

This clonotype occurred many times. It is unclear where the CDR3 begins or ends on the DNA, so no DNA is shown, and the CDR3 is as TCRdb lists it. This chain's CDR3 is CASSVGPGGRQSPEQFF. The J gene is TRBJ2-1, the V gene TRBV9; the D call of TRBD1 is as the table states it, not checked on the DNA. In germline, CDR1 is SGDLS, CDR2 YYNGEE. The CDR3 length is 17 residues, termini included.

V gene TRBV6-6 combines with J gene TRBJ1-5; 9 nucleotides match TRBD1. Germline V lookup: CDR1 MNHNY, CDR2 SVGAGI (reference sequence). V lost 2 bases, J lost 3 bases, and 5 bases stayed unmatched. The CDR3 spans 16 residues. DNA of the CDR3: TGTGCCAGCAGTTACGGGGGACAGGGCCTCAATCAGCCCCAGCATTTT. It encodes CASSYGGQGLNQPQHF.